A selection of T cell receptor beta chains follows, all from one sample in a study of T cells in Graves' hyperthyroidism and ophthalmopathy. TCRdb processed the multiplex PCR reads anew with MiXCR; each CDR3 protein has one entry. The repertoire consists of about 380,000 distinct CDR3 sequences, with approximately 18% occurring once and the leading ten covering 40%. The sample consisted of blood. The receptors stem from a man between 18 and 29 years old with Graves' ophthalmopathy. Both conserved end residues are part of each CDR3. The order of the fields is D gene, J gene, V gene, clone size, CDR3 DNA, CDR3 protein. The D gene is left open where the match is weak. Clone size is shown for a subset of rows, as once, few, many or a class of expanded clone.

D: -
J: TRBJ2-7
V: TRBV9
size: many
DNA: TGTGCCAGCAGCGTAGCAGGGGAGTTCTACGAGCAGTACTTC
CDR3: CASSVAGEFYEQYF

D: -
J: TRBJ2-2
V: TRBV4-1
size: -
DNA: TGCGCCAGCAGCCAAGATGCGTTTGGAACGAACACCGGGGAGCTGTTTTTT
CDR3: CASSQDAFGTNTGELFF

D: -
J: TRBJ2-3
V: TRBV29-1
size: few
DNA: TGCAGCGTTGAGGGGGTCCCCACAGATACGCAGTATTTT
CDR3: CSVEGVPTDTQYF

D: TRBD2
J: TRBJ2-7
V: TRBV10-2
size: many
DNA: TGCGCCAGCAGCTTAGCGGGGGTTGCCCCCTACGAGCAGTACTTC
CDR3: CASSLAGVAPYEQYF

D: TRBD1
J: TRBJ2-1
V: TRBV6-5
size: few
DNA: TGTGCCAGCAGAAAAATTTCAGGGGGTGAGCAGTTCTTC
CDR3: CASRKISGGEQFF

D: -
J: TRBJ2-1
V: TRBV6-6
size: many
DNA: TGTGCCAGCAGTTACTCCCGAGTTTACAATGAGCAGTTCTTC
CDR3: CASSYSRVYNEQFF

D: TRBD1
J: TRBJ2-7
V: TRBV7-9
size: -
DNA: TGTGCCAGCAGCTTACAGGACAGGGGGCGATACGAGCAGTACTTC
CDR3: CASSLQDRGRYEQYF

D: -
J: TRBJ1-4
V: TRBV18
size: -
DNA: TGTGCCAGCTCACCACTCAGAAATGAAAAACTGTTTTTT
CDR3: CASSPLRNEKLFF

D: -
J: TRBJ1-5
V: TRBV6-1
size: few
DNA: TGTGCCAGCAGTTCGGTTGGGGGGGCGGATCAGCCCCAGCATTTT
CDR3: CASSSVGGADQPQHF

D: -
J: TRBJ2-5
V: TRBV18
size: many
DNA: TGTGCCAGCTCGTCGGACGGAGCCCAGTACTTC
CDR3: CASSSDGAQYF

D: -
J: TRBJ1-5
V: TRBV29-1
size: few
DNA: TGCAGCGTTGCGGCCTATAGCAATCAGCCCCAGCATTTT
CDR3: CSVAAYSNQPQHF

D: TRBD1
J: TRBJ2-2
V: TRBV3-1
size: few
DNA: TGTGCCAGCAGCCCGACAGGGGGCCTAACCTTTTTT
CDR3: CASSPTGGLTFF

D: TRBD1
J: TRBJ1-5
V: TRBV6-1
size: many
DNA: TGTGCCACCCAAATGACAGGGACCAATCAGCCCCAGCATTTT
CDR3: CATQMTGTNQPQHF

D: TRBD1
J: TRBJ2-1
V: TRBV25-1
size: -
DNA: TGTGCCAGCAGTGAATGGGGACAGGGGGGGAATGAGCAGTTCTTC
CDR3: CASSEWGQGGNEQFF

D: -
J: TRBJ2-7
V: TRBV27
size: few
DNA: TGTGCCAGCAGTACATCCGGGACGACGGACAACTACGAGCAGTACTTC
CDR3: CASSTSGTTDNYEQYF

D: -
J: TRBJ1-1
V: TRBV7-3
size: few
DNA: TGTGCCAGCAGCTTAAGTGCTGGGGGGGAGACTGAAGCTTTCTTT
CDR3: CASSLSAGGETEAFF

D: -
J: TRBJ2-2
V: TRBV2
size: -
DNA: TGTGCCAGCAGTTACCCCCCGGGCCCCGGGGAGCTGTTTTTT
CDR3: CASSYPPGPGELFF